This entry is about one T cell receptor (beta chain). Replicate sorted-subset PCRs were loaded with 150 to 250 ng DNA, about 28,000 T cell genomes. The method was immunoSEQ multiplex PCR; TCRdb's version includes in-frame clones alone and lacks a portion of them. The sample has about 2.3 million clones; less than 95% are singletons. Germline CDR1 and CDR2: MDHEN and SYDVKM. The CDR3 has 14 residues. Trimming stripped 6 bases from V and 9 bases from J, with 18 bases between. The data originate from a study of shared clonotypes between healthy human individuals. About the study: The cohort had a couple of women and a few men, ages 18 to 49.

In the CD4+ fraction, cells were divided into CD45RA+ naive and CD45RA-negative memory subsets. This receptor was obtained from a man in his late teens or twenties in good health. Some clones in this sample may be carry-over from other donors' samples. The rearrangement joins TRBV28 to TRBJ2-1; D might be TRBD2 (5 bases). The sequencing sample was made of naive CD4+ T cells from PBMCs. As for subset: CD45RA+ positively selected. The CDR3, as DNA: TGTGCCAGCAGCCGGACTGACTTGGTAGGTGAGCAGTTCTTC. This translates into CASSRTDLVGEQFF.